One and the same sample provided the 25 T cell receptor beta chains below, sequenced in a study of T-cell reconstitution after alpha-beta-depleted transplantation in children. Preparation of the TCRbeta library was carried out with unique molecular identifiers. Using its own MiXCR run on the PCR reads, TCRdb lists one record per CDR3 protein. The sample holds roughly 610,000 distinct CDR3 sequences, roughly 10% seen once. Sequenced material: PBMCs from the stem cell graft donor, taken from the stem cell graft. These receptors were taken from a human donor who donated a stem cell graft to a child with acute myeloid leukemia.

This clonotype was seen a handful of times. The CDR3 nucleotides are TGTGCCAGCAGCTCGGGACTGGTTAGCTCCTACAATGAGCAGTTCTTC. Its protein product is CASSSGLVSSYNEQFF. V gene TRBV6-2 or TRBV6-3 combines with J gene TRBJ2-1; possibly TRBD2 for D (6 bases). The CDR3 runs to 16 residues. The V end was cut by 6 bases, the J end by 0 bases, with 15 bases between. CDR1 and CDR2 from the germline V gene are MNHEY and SVGEGT.

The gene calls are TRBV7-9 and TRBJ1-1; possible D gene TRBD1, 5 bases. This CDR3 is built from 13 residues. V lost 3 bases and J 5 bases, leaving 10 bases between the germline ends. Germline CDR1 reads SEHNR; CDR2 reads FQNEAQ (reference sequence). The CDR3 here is CASSFEGYTEAFF. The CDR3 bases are TGTGCCAGCAGCTTTGAGGGGTATACTGAAGCTTTCTTT.

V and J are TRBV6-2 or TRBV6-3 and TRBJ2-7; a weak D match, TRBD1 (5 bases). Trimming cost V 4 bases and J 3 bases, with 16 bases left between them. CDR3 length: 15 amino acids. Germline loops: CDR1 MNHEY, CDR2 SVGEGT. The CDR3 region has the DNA TGTGCCAGCAGTTCCTCAATCCGACAGTTCTACGAGCAGTACTTC. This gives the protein CASSSSIRQFYEQYF.

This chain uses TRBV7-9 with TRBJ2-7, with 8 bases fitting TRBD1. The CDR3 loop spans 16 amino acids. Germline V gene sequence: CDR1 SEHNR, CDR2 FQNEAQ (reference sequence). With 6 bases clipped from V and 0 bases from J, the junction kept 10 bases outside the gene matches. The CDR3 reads CASSPPTGQDSYEQYF. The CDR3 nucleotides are TGTGCCAGCAGTCCACCCACGGGACAGGACTCCTACGAGCAGTACTTC.

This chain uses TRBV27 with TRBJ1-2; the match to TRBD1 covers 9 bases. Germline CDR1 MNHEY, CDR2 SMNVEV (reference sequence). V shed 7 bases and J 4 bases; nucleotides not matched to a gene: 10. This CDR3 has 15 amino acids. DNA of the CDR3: TGTGCCAGCAAACCGGGGACAGGGCCCATCTATGGCTACACCTTC. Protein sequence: CASKPGTGPIYGYTF.

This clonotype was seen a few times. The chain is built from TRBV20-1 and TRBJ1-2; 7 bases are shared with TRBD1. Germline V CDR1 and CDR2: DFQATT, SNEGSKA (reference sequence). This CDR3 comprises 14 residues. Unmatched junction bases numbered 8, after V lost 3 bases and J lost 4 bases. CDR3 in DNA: TGCAGTGCTAGCCCACAGGGGATCCTCTATGGCTACACCTTC. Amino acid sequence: CSASPQGILYGYTF.

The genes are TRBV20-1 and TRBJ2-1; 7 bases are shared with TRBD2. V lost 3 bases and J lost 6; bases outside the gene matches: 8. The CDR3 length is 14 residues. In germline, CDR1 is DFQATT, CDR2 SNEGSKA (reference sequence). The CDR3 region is CSASRAGPTNEQFF. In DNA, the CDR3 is TGCAGTGCTAGTAGAGCGGGGCCGACCAATGAGCAGTTCTTC.

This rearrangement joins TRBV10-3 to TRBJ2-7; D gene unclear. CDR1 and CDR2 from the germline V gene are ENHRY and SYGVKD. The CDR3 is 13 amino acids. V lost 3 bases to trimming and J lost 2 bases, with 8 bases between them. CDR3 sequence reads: CAISELEPYEQYF. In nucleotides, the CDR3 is TGTGCCATCAGTGAACTGGAGCCCTACGAGCAGTACTTC.

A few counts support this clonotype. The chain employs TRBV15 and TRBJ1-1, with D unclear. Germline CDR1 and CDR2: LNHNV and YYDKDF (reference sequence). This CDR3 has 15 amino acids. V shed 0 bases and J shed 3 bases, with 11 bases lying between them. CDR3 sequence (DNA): TGTGCCACCAGCAGAGACCCGGGAGATCACACTGAAGCTTTCTTT. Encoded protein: CATSRDPGDHTEAFF.

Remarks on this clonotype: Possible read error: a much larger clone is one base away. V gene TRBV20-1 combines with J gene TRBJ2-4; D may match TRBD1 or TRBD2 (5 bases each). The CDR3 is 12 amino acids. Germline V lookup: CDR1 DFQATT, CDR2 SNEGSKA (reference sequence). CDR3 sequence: CSARGRDPREFF. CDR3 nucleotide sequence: TGCAGTGCTAGGGGCCGGGACCCCAGGGAGTTCTTC.

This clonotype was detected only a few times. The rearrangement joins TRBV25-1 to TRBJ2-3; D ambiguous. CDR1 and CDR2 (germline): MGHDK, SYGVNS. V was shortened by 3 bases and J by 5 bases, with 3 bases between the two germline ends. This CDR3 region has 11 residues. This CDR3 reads CASSELDTQYF. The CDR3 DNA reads TGTGCCAGCAGTGAGTTAGATACGCAGTATTTT.

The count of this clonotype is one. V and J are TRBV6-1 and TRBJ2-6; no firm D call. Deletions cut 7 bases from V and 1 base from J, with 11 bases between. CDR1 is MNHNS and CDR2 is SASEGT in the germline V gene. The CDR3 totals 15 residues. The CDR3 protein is CASMTRGSGANVLTF. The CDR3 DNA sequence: TGTGCCAGCATGACGAGAGGATCTGGGGCCAACGTCCTGACTTTC.

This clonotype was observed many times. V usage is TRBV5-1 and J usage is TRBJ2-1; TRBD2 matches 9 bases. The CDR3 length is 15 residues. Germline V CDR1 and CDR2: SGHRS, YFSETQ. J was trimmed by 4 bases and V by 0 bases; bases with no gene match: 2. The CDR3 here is CASSLEAGGYNEQFF. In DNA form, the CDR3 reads TGCGCCAGCAGCTTGGAAGCGGGAGGATACAATGAGCAGTTCTTC.

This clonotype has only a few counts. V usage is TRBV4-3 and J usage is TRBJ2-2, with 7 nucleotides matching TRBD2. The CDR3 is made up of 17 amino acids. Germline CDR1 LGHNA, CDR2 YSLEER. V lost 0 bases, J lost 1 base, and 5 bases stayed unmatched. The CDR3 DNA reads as TGCGCCAGCAGCCAAGATCGGTCGGGAGGGAACACCGGGGAGCTGTTTTTT. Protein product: CASSQDRSGGNTGELFF.

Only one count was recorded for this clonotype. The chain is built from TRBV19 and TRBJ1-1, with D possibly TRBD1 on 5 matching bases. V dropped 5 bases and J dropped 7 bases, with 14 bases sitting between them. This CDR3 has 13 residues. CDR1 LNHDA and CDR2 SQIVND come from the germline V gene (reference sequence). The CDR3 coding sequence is TGTGCCAGTAGTTCCCCCCCGGGGGGTGAAGCTTTCTTT. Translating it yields CASSSPPGGEAFF.

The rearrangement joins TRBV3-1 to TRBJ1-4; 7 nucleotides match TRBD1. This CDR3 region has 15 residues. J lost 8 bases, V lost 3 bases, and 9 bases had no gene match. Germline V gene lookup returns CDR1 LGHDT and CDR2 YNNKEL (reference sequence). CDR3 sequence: CASSQARQGDEKLFF. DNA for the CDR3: TGTGCCAGCAGCCAGGCCCGACAGGGAGACGAAAAACTGTTTTTT.

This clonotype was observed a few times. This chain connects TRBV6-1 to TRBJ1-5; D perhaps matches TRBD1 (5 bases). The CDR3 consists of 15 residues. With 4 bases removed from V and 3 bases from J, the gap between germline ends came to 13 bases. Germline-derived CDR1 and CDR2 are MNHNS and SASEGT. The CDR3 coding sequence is TGTGCCAGCAGTGTCGCCGGCAGGGCCAATCAGCCCCAGCATTTT. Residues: CASSVAGRANQPQHF.

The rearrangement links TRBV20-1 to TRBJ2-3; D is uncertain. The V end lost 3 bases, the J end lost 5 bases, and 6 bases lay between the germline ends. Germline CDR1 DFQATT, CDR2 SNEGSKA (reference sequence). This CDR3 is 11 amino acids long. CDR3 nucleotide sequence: TGCAGTGCTAGGTTGGAAGATACGCAGTATTTT. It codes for CSARLEDTQYF.

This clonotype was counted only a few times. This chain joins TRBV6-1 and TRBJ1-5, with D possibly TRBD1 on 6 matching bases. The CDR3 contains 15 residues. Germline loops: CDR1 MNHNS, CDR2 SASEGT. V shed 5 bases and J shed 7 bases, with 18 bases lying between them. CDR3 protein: CASSPGDTSIQPQHF. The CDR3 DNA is TGTGCCAGCAGTCCCGGGGACACCAGCATCCAGCCCCAGCATTTT.

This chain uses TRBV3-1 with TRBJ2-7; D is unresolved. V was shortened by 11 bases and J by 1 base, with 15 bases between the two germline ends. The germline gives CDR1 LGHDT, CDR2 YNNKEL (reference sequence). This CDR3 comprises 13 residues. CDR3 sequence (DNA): TGTGCCTCCAGCCAGCACTGGTCCTACGAGCAGTACTTC. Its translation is CASSQHWSYEQYF.

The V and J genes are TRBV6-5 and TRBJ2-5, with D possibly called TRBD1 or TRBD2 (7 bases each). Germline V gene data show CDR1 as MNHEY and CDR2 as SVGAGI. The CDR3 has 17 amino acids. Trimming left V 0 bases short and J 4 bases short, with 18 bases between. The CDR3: CASSYSRAGGVRETQYF. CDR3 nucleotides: TGTGCCAGCAGTTACTCGAGGGCAGGGGGGGTGCGAGAGACCCAGTACTTC.

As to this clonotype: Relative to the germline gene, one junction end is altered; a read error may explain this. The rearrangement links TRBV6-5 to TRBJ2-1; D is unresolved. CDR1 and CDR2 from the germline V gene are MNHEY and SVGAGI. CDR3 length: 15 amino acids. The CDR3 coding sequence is TGTGCCAACAGTTACCAGTCGATGGTTCCTAATGAGCAGTTCTTC. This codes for CANSYQSMVPNEQFF.

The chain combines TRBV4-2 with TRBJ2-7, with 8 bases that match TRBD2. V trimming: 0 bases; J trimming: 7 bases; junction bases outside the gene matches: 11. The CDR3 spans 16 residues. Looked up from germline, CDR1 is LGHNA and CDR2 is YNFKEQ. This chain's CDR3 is CASSQDPSGSYKEQYF. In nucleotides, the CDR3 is TGTGCCAGCAGCCAAGATCCAAGCGGGAGCTATAAAGAGCAGTACTTC.

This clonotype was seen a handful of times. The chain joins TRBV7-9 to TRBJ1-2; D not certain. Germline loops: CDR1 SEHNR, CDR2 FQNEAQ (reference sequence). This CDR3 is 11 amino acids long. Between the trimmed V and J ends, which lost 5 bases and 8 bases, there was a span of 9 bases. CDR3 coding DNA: TGTGCCAGCAGCCGAACCGAGGGCTACACCTTC. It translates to CASSRTEGYTF.

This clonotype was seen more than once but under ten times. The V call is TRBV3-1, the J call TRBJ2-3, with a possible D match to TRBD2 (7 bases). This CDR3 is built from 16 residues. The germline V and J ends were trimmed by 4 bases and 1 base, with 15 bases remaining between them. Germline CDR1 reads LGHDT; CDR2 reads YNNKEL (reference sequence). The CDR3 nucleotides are TGTGCCAGCAGCCCGGTAGGGGGAGGGGGCACAGATACGCAGTATTTT. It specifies CASSPVGGGGTDTQYF.